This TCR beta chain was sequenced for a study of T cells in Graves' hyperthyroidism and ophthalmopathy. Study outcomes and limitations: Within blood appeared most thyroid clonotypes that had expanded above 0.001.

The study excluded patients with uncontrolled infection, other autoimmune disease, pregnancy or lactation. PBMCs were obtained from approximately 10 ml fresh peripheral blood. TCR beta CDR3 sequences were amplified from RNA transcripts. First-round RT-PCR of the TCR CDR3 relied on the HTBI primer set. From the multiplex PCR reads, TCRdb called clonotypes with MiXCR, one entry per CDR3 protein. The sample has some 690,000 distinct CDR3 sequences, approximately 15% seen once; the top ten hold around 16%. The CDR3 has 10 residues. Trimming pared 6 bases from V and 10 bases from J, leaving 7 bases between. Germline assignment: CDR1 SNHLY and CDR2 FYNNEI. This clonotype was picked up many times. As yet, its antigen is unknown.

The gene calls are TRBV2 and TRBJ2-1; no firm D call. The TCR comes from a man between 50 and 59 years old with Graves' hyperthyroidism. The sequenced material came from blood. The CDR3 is CASSHREQFF. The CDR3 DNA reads TGTGCCAGCAGCCATAGGGAGCAGTTCTTC.